These T cell receptor beta chains were read from a single sample in a study of blood T cell repertoires in COVID-19. Libraries were prepared by immunoSEQ multiplex PCR; TCRdb keeps only in-frame clonotypes and omits some of them. Of around 130,000 clones listed, approximately 85% are singletons. The sequenced material came from peripheral blood. The source of these receptors is a human donor in a cohort sampled during active COVID-19. Each CDR3 is given with its conserved first and last residue. D genes are given only for firm matches. Some rows mark clone size as missing; the rest say once, few, many or name a class of expanded clone.

j_call | clone_size | v_call | d_call | cdr3_nt | cdr3_aa
TRBJ2-7 | . | TRBV3-1/TRBV3-2 | . | TGTGCCAGCAGCCACAACAACAGGACCTACGAGCAGTACTTC | CASSHNNRTYEQYF
TRBJ2-7 | . | TRBV18 | . | TGTGCCAGCTCACCGGACTCCCGCGAGCAGTACTTC | CASSPDSREQYF
TRBJ1-2 | few | TRBV5-6 | TRBD1 | TGTGCCAGCAGCTTGGTGGACAGGGGGCAACATGGCTACACCTTC | CASSLVDRGQHGYTF
TRBJ1-6 | . | TRBV19 | . | TGTGCCAGTAGCGATAGAGGGATCGGGAACTCACCCCTCCACTTT | CASSDRGIGNSPLHF
TRBJ2-7 | . | TRBV4-2 | TRBD1 | TGTGCCAGCAGCCAAGAGTGGGGGACAGGGATCGTTTACGAGCAGTACTTC | CASSQEWGTGIVYEQYF
TRBJ1-2 | . | TRBV12-3/TRBV12-4 | . | TGTGCCAGCAGTTTCAGGCCCCGCTATGGCTACACCTTC | CASSFRPRYGYTF
TRBJ2-3 | . | TRBV10-3 | TRBD1 | TGTGCCATCAGCAATCGACAGGGGGCTACAGATACGCAGTATTTT | CAISNRQGATDTQYF
TRBJ1-4 | . | TRBV28 | TRBD1 | TGTGCCAGCAGTTTAGCCTCCTCGACAGGGGAGATGGAACTGTTTTTT | CASSLASSTGEMELFF
TRBJ2-7 | . | TRBV5-1 | . | TGCGCCAGCAGCGGGGGGTCCAACGGCAACGAGCAGTACTTC | CASSGGSNGNEQYF
TRBJ2-1 | . | TRBV6-5 | TRBD2 | TGTGCCAGCAGTTACGGGACTATCGATGAGCAGTTCTTC | CASSYGTIDEQFF
TRBJ2-1 | . | TRBV23-1 | . | TGCGCCAGCAGTCAAAAGCAGGCCCCCTCCTACAATGAGCAGTTCTTC | CASSQKQAPSYNEQFF
TRBJ2-1 | . | TRBV29-1 | . | TGCAGCGTTGATCGACAGACGAATGAGCAGTTCTTC | CSVDRQTNEQFF
TRBJ1-2 | . | TRBV27 | . | TGTGCCAGCAGTCCCCTAATAACGAATAACTATGGCTACACCTTC | CASSPLITNNYGYTF
TRBJ1-2 | few | TRBV6-5 | TRBD1 | TGTGCCAGCAGTTACTCCCGGCAGGGGGCTTGGGGCTACACCTTC | CASSYSRQGAWGYTF
TRBJ1-2 | . | TRBV19 | . | TGTGCCAGTAGTATAGACCGGGGTCGGGATGGCTACACCTTC | CASSIDRGRDGYTF
TRBJ2-7 | . | TRBV15 | TRBD1 | TGTGCCACCAGCAGAGGCGGGACAGGGATAATCGAGCAGTACTTC | CATSRGGTGIIEQYF
TRBJ1-5 | once | TRBV19 | . | TGTGCCAGTAGATCATTGGGCCGTAGCAATCAGCCCCAGCATTTT | CASRSLGRSNQPQHF
TRBJ2-7 | . | TRBV3-1/TRBV3-2 | . | TGTGCCAGCAGCCAAGGGGGGGGCCCCCACGAGCAGTACTTC | CASSQGGGPHEQYF
TRBJ1-5 | . | TRBV5-6 | . | TGTGCCAGCAGCTTGGCCGGGGTGGGAATGTCCCAGCATTTT | CASSLAGVGMSQHF
TRBJ2-7 | once | TRBV10-3 | TRBD1 | TGTGCCATCAGTGACCCGACAGGGAGTTCCTACGAGCAGTACTTC | CAISDPTGSSYEQYF
TRBJ2-1 | . | TRBV29-1 | . | TGCAGCGTTGACGGAGGCGGGGGCCCTATTCCCTACAATGAGCAGTTCTTC | CSVDGGGGPIPYNEQFF
TRBJ1-2 | . | TRBV11-2 | . | TGTGCCAGCAGCTCCCACGATCAAAGAAGGAGCTATGGCTACACCTTC | CASSSHDQRRSYGYTF
TRBJ2-5 | . | TRBV7-2 | . | TGTGCCAGCAGCCCCCCCCCTCAAGAGACCCAGTACTTC | CASSPPPQETQYF
TRBJ2-3 | once | TRBV2 | TRBD2 | TGTGCCAGCAGTGGTTTAGCGGGGGCGAACACAGATACGCAGTATTTT | CASSGLAGANTDTQYF
TRBJ1-5 | once | TRBV15 | TRBD1 | TGTGCCACCAGCAGAGATCCACAGGGGAATCAGCCCCAGCATTTT | CATSRDPQGNQPQHF
TRBJ2-5 | . | TRBV11-2 | TRBD2 | TGTGCCAGCAGCTCTAGCGGGGTAGGGGAGACCCAGTACTTC | CASSSSGVGETQYF
TRBJ2-7 | . | TRBV28 | TRBD1 | TGTGCCAGCAGTCCCCCGAGACAGGGGGCCCACTACGAGCAGTACTTC | CASSPPRQGAHYEQYF
TRBJ2-5 | . | TRBV2 | TRBD2 | TGTGCGAGCGGACGGCTAGCGGGGGAGGGAGAGACCCAGTACTTC | CASGRLAGEGETQYF
TRBJ2-1 | . | TRBV9 | TRBD2 | TGTGCCAGCAGCGCACGTAGCGGGGGTTCATACAATGAGCAGTTCTTC | CASSARSGGSYNEQFF
TRBJ2-1 | . | TRBV2 | . | TGTGCCAGCAGTGAAGTGGAGGCGGGTGAGCAGTTCTTC | CASSEVEAGEQFF
TRBJ2-5 | . | TRBV9 | TRBD1 | TGTGCCAGCAGCGTTGAAGGGGGCGCGAAAGAGACCCAGTACTTC | CASSVEGGAKETQYF
TRBJ1-5 | . | TRBV7-9 | . | TGTGCCAGCAGCTTTGACAGTGTTAAGGAGCCCCAGCATTTT | CASSFDSVKEPQHF
TRBJ2-3 | . | TRBV9 | . | TGTGCCAGCAGCGTAGTGGCTAGCTTCAACCCAGATACGCAGTATTTT | CASSVVASFNPDTQYF
TRBJ1-1 | . | TRBV7-2 | . | TGTGCCAGCAGCCCCGACAGCACCAACACTGAAGCTTTCTTT | CASSPDSTNTEAFF
TRBJ2-3 | . | TRBV7-8 | TRBD2 | TGTGCCAGCAGCTTAGTGGGTAGCGGGGGCCCCACCACAGATACGCAGTATTTT | CASSLVGSGGPTTDTQYF
TRBJ1-2 | . | TRBV6-2/TRBV6-3 | . | TGTGCCAGCAGTTACTCCGAGGGAGGTACTTCTGGCTACACCTTC | CASSYSEGGTSGYTF
TRBJ1-4 | . | TRBV11-2 | . | TGTGCCAGCAGCTTAGGCAGGGGAGGGGAAAAACTGTTTTTT | CASSLGRGGEKLFF
TRBJ2-1 | . | TRBV6-6 | TRBD2 | TGTGCCAGCAGCGCTCTAGCGGGGGAATACAATGAGCAGTTCTTC | CASSALAGEYNEQFF
TRBJ2-3 | . | TRBV5-1 | . | TGCGCCAGCAGCCTGGAAATGGGGGGTTGGTCAGATGCGCAGTATTTT | CASSLEMGGWSDAQYF
TRBJ2-3 | . | TRBV25-1 | TRBD2 | TGTGCCAGCAGTGCTAGGGGCGGGGGGACACGCACAGATACGCAGTATTTT | CASSARGGGTRTDTQYF
TRBJ1-3 | . | TRBV18 | . | TGTGCCAGCTCACCACCAGTCGGCTCTGGAAACACCATATATTTT | CASSPPVGSGNTIYF
TRBJ2-5 | . | TRBV5-4 | TRBD2 | TGTGCCAGCAGCCCTTCTAGCGGGGGGATACAAGAGACCCAGTACTTC | CASSPSSGGIQETQYF
TRBJ2-1 | . | TRBV10-2 | TRBD2 | TGCGCCAGCAGTGGGGGACTAGCGGGGAGGGGTGAGCAGTTCTTC | CASSGGLAGRGEQFF
TRBJ2-3 | . | TRBV19 | . | TGTGCCAGTAGTTTACAGGGACCTAGCACAGATACGCAGTATTTT | CASSLQGPSTDTQYF
TRBJ1-2 | . | TRBV7-9 | TRBD1 | TGTGCCAGCAGCCCCTGGACAGGGGGCAATGGTAACTATGGCTACACCTTC | CASSPWTGGNGNYGYTF